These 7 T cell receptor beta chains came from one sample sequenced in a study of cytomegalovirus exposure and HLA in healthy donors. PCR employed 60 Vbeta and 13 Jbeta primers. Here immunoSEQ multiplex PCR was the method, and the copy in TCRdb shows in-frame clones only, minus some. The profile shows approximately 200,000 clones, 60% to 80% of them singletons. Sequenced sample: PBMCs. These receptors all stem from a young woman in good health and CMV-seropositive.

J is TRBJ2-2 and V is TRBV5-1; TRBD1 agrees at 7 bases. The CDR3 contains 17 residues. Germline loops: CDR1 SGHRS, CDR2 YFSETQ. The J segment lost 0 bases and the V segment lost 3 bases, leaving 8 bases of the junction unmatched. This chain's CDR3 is CASSWKAGTANTGELFF. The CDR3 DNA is TGCGCCAGCAGCTGGAAGGCCGGGACAGCGAACACCGGGGAGCTGTTTTTT.

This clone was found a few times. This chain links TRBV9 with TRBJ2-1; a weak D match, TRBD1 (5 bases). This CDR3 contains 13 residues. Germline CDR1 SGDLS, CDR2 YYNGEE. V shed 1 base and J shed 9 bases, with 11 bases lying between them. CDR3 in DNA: TGTGCCAGCAGCGTACTTGACAGTAGTGAGCAGTTCTTC. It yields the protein CASSVLDSSEQFF.

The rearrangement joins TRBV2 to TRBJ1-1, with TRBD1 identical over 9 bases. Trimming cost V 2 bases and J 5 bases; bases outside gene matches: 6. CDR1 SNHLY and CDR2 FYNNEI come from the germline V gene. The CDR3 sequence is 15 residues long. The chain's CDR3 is CASSEWVTGGTEAFF. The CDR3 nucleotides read TGTGCCAGCAGTGAATGGGTGACAGGGGGGACTGAAGCTTTCTTT.

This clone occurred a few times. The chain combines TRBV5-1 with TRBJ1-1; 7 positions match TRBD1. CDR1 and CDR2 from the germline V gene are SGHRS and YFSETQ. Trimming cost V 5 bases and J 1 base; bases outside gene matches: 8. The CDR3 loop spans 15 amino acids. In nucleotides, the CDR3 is TGCGCCAGCAGTGCCAGGGGGAGAACGAACACTGAAGCTTTCTTT. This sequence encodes CASSARGRTNTEAFF.

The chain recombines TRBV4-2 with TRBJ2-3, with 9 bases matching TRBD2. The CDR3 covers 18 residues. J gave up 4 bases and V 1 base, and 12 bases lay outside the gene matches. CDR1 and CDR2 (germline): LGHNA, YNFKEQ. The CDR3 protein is CASSQASTPSGRSDTQYF. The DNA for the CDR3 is TGTGCCAGCAGCCAAGCGTCGACCCCGAGCGGGAGGTCAGATACGCAGTATTTT.

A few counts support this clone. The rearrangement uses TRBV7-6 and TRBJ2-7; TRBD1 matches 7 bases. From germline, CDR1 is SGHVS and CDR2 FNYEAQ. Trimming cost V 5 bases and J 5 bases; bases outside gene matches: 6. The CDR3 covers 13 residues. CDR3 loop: CASSTTGNDEQYF. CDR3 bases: TGTGCCAGCAGCACGACAGGGAACGACGAGCAGTACTTC. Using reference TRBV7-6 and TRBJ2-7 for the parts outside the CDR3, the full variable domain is GAGVSQSPRYKVTKRGQDVALRCDPISGHVSLYWYRQALGQGPEFLTYFNYEAQQDKSGLPNDRFSAERPEGSISTLTIQRTEQRDSAMYRCASSTTGNDEQYFGPGTRLTVT.

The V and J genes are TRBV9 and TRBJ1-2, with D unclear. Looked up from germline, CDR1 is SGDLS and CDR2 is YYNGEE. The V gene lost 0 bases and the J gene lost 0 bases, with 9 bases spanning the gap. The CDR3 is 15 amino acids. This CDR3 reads CASSVGSSPNYGYTF. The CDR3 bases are TGTGCCAGCAGCGTAGGCTCGAGTCCTAACTATGGCTACACCTTC.